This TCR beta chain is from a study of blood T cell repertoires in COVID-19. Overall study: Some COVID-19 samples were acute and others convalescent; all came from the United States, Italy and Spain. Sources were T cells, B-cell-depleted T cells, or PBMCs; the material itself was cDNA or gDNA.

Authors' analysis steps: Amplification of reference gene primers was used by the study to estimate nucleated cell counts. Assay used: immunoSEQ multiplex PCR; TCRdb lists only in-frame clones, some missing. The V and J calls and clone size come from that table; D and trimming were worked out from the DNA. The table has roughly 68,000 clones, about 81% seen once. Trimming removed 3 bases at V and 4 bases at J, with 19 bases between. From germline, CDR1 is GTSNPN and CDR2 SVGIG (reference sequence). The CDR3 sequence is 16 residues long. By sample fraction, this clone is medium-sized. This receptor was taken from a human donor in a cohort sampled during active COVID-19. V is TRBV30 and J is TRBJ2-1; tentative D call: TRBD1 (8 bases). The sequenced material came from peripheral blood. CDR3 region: CAWRGGDRHEYNEQFF. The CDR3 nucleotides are TGTGCCTGGAGGGGGGGGGACAGGCACGAGTACAATGAGCAGTTCTTC.